A single sample gave rise to the 24 T cell receptor beta chains below, sequenced in a study of T cells after yellow fever vaccination. TCRdb fed the 5' RACE reads into MiXCR, producing one record per CDR3 protein. The table has about 230,000 distinct CDR3 sequences, around 6.7% seen once. Sequenced material: CD4+ T cells sorted from PBMCs, taken on the day of the yellow fever booster vaccination. These TCRs come from a young man who received the YFV17D yellow fever vaccine.

The J gene is TRBJ1-6, the V gene TRBV5-6; D may be TRBD1 (6 bases). Trimming removed 4 bases at V and 10 bases at J, with 15 bases between. Germline lookup yields CDR1 SGHDT and CDR2 YYEEEE. This CDR3 is 14 amino acids long. CDR3 in amino acids: CASSVTGFSSPLHF. As DNA, the CDR3 is TGTGCCAGCAGCGTCACAGGGTTCTCCTCACCCCTCCACTTT.

To note about this clonotype: A read error may account for a junction end that differs from germline. The V and J genes are TRBV7-9 and TRBJ1-1; a weak D match, TRBD1 (6 bases). The CDR3 is 15 amino acids. Germline assignment: CDR1 SEHNR and CDR2 FQNEAQ (reference sequence). The CDR3 DNA follows: TGTGCCAGCGGACGGGGGGGCAGGCCGAACACTGAAGCTCTCTTT. Amino acid sequence: CASGRGGRPNTEALF.

This clonotype occurred a few times. The rearrangement links TRBV6-1 to TRBJ2-5, with TRBD1 identical over 7 bases. V gave up 5 bases and J gave up 7 bases; unmatched junction bases: 10. CDR1 is MNHNS, CDR2 SASEGT, per germline. The CDR3 consists of 14 residues. Here the CDR3 reads CASSPTGRGGTQYF. CDR3 sequence (DNA): TGTGCCAGCAGTCCGACAGGGCGAGGGGGGACCCAGTACTTC.

This rearrangement joins TRBV18 to TRBJ1-6; D is unresolved. V was shortened by 2 bases and J by 8 bases, with 10 bases between the two germline ends. Per germline, CDR1 KGHSH and CDR2 LQKENI. This CDR3 has 14 residues. The CDR3 protein is CASSPYASDSPLHF. DNA of the CDR3: TGTGCCAGCTCACCATACGCGTCGGATTCACCCCTCCACTTT.

V gene TRBV20-1 combines with J gene TRBJ2-7; 8 bases map to TRBD1. V was pared by 3 bases and J by 1 base, with 5 bases of the junction left unmatched. CDR1 DFQATT and CDR2 SNEGSKA come from the germline V gene (reference sequence). The CDR3 covers 14 residues. DNA for the CDR3: TGCAGTGCTAGTGATGGACAGGGTTCCTACGAGCAGTACTTC. Residues: CSASDGQGSYEQYF.

Here the CDR3 DNA reads TGTGCCAGCAGCTCCCGGGACAGGGGAAACTATGGCTACACCTTC. Encoded protein: CASSSRDRGNYGYTF. The gene calls are TRBV7-9 and TRBJ1-2; 10 bases are a match to TRBD1. The CDR3 spans 15 residues. With 4 bases clipped from V and 2 bases from J, the junction kept 4 bases outside the gene matches. Looked up from germline, CDR1 is SEHNR and CDR2 is FQNEAQ (reference sequence).

At least ten counts were recorded for this clonotype. CDR3 in amino acids: CASSRGVNTEAFF. CDR3 bases: TGCGCCAGCAGTCGAGGGGTAAACACTGAAGCTTTCTTT. The chain combines TRBV5-1 with TRBJ1-1, with D perhaps matching TRBD1 (5 bases). The CDR3 is 13 amino acids. V was cut by 5 bases and J by 2 bases, with 10 bases left in between. CDR1 is SGHRS, CDR2 YFSETQ, per germline.

This clonotype was counted a few times. The chain has TRBV12-3 or TRBV12-4 and TRBJ2-2; 8 nucleotides align to TRBD2. J gave up 2 bases and V 1 base, and 3 bases lay outside the gene matches. This CDR3 has 16 residues. CDR3 residues: CASSLDSGANTGELFF. The CDR3 bases are TGTGCCAGCAGTTTAGATAGCGGGGCCAACACCGGGGAGCTGTTTTTT.

This clonotype was counted at least ten times. The chain is built from TRBV3-1 and TRBJ2-3; possible D gene TRBD2, 5 bases. The germline CDR1 and CDR2 sequences are LGHDT and YNNKEL (reference sequence). This CDR3 comprises 16 residues. V lost 4 bases, J lost 0 bases, and 14 bases lay in between. The CDR3 sequence is CASSRSGSGSTDTQYF. The CDR3, as DNA: TGTGCCAGCAGCCGGAGTGGGAGCGGTAGCACAGATACGCAGTATTTT.

This clonotype appeared many times. The chain joins TRBV6-2 or TRBV6-3 to TRBJ1-1, with unresolved D. V was cut by 4 bases and J by 0 bases, with 9 bases left in between. Germline V gene data show CDR1 as MNHEY and CDR2 as SVGEGT. This CDR3 is built from 14 residues. The CDR3 loop reads CASSSSLLNTEAFF. CDR3 DNA sequence: TGTGCCAGCAGTTCCAGCCTGTTGAACACTGAAGCTTTCTTT.

This clonotype was counted between two and nine times. The chain combines TRBV20-1 with TRBJ2-7; 12 bases fit TRBD1. Germline V gene lookup returns CDR1 DFQATT and CDR2 SNEGSKA (reference sequence). V was pared by 7 bases and J by 5 bases, with 9 bases of the junction left unmatched. The CDR3 spans 14 residues. The CDR3 DNA is TGCAGTGTCCCAAACCGGGACAGGGGGCACGAGCAGTACTTC. Encoded protein: CSVPNRDRGHEQYF.

V gene TRBV20-1 combines with J gene TRBJ1-5; D may be TRBD1 (6 bases). Trimming shortened V by 5 bases and J by 3 bases, and 14 bases separated the two germline ends. Germline CDR1 and CDR2: DFQATT and SNEGSKA (reference sequence). This CDR3 region has 14 residues. The CDR3 DNA sequence: TGCAGTGCTGGGGGCGGGGGTGTCAATCAGCCCCAGCATTTT. Residues: CSAGGGGVNQPQHF.

This clonotype was recorded at least ten times. The CDR3 DNA is TGTGCCAGCAGCTTACGGGACTGGACTAGCGGAGGGAAAAGGAAAGAGACCCAGTACTTC. This translates into CASSLRDWTSGGKRKETQYF. J is TRBJ2-5 and V is TRBV11-1; the match to TRBD2 covers 10 bases. CDR1 and CDR2 from the germline V gene are SGHAT and FQDESV (reference sequence). The length of the CDR3 is 20 residues. V was clipped by 2 bases and J by 3 bases; unmatched bases: 18.

The table lists this clonotype with many counts. The CDR3: CASSQGRTRGQPQHF. CDR3 nucleotide sequence: TGCGCCAGCAGCCAAGGAAGGACGAGGGGTCAGCCCCAGCATTTT. The J gene is TRBJ1-5, the V gene TRBV4-1; TRBD1 is a possible D gene (5 bases). The V gene lost 1 base and the J gene lost 6 bases, with 13 bases spanning the gap. CDR3 size: 15 residues. The germline gives CDR1 MGHRA, CDR2 YSYEKL.

CDR3 residues: CASKRFNEKLFF. The CDR3 nucleotides read TGTGCTAGCAAACGGTTTAATGAAAAACTGTTTTTT. J is TRBJ1-4 and V is TRBV12-5; D is undetermined. The CDR3 is 12 residues long. Germline CDR1 is LGHNT and CDR2 is FRNRAP. V lost 9 bases, J lost 4 bases, and 9 bases lay in between. The full variable domain, rest sourced from reference TRBV12-5 and TRBJ1-4, is DARVTQTPRHKVTEMGQEVTMRCQPILGHNTVFWYRQTMMQGLELLAYFRNRAPLDDSGMPKDRFSAEMPDATLATLKIQPSEPRDSAVYFCASKRFNEKLFFGSGTQLSVL.

This clonotype occurred many times. The chain recombines TRBV7-9 with TRBJ2-3, with 9 nucleotides matching TRBD2. V gave up 5 bases and J gave up 2 bases; unmatched junction bases: 5. The CDR3 totals 15 residues. Germline lookup yields CDR1 SEHNR and CDR2 FQNEAQ (reference sequence). CDR3 residues: CASSQLAGHTDTQYF. The CDR3 DNA reads as TGTGCCAGCAGCCAGCTAGCGGGGCACACAGATACGCAGTATTTT.

This clonotype was counted many times. This chain uses TRBV28 with TRBJ2-2; 13 nucleotides match TRBD2. The CDR3 contains 14 residues. CDR1 and CDR2 (germline): MDHEN, SYDVKM. Unmatched junction bases numbered 3, after V lost 11 bases and J lost 3 bases. DNA of the CDR3: TGTGCCGGAGGACTAGCGGGAGACACCGGGGAGCTGTTTTTT. It yields the protein CAGGLAGDTGELFF. The full variable domain, rest sourced from reference TRBV28 and TRBJ2-2, is DVKVTQSSRYLVKRTGEKVFLECVQDMDHENMFWYRQDPGLGLRLIYFSYDVKMKEKGDIPEGYSVSREKKERFSLILESASTNQTSMYLCAGGLAGDTGELFFGEGSRLTVL.

The rearrangement uses TRBV2 and TRBJ1-1; D is uncertain. V lost 5 bases and J lost 7, with 11 bases in between. Germline-derived CDR1 and CDR2 are SNHLY and FYNNEI. The CDR3 is made up of 12 amino acids. In DNA, the CDR3 is TGTGCCAGCAGTAGTTCTTCAGATGAAGCTTTCTTT. It yields the protein CASSSSSDEAFF. The whole variable domain, remainder taken from reference TRBV2 and TRBJ1-1, is EPEVTQTPSHQVTQMGQEVILRCVPISNHLYFYWYRQILGQKVEFLVSFYNNEISEKSEIFDDQFSVERPDGSNFTLKIRSTKLEDSAMYFCASSSSSDEAFFGQGTRLTVV.

This clonotype has a count of ten or more. V is TRBV5-1 and J is TRBJ1-1; D is undetermined. Trimming took 0 bases from V and 8 from J, leaving 8 bases between them. The CDR3 has 12 amino acids. In germline, CDR1 is SGHRS, CDR2 YFSETQ. The CDR3 sequence: CASSLDLVEAFF. CDR3 DNA: TGCGCCAGCAGCTTGGACTTGGTAGAAGCTTTCTTT.

V and J are TRBV27 and TRBJ2-3; D ambiguous. Trimming stripped 6 bases from V and 4 bases from J, with 17 bases between. The CDR3 loop spans 15 amino acids. CDR1 is MNHEY, CDR2 SMNVEV, per germline (reference sequence). DNA for the CDR3: TGTGCCAGCAGCCCCTCCGGTAGGCGTGCAGATACGCAGTATTTT. Translated: CASSPSGRRADTQYF.

This sequence joins TRBV19 and TRBJ2-1, with 10 bases lining up with TRBD2. The CDR3 is made up of 16 amino acids. V lost 4 bases to trimming and J lost 4 bases; unmatched junction nucleotides: 7. Germline V gene lookup returns CDR1 LNHDA and CDR2 SQIVND (reference sequence). The CDR3 nucleotides are TGTGCCAGTAGTACTGGGAGCGGGAGGGTTTACAATGAGCAGTTCTTC. Translation: CASSTGSGRVYNEQFF.

This clonotype was recorded at least ten times. The genes are TRBV20-1 and TRBJ1-5, with D possibly matching TRBD1 (6 bases). The CDR3 totals 15 residues. Deletions cut 3 bases from V and 0 bases from J, with 12 bases between. CDR1 and CDR2 (germline): DFQATT, SNEGSKA (reference sequence). CDR3 region: CSASPGAVSNQPQHF. The CDR3, as DNA: TGCAGTGCTAGCCCAGGGGCAGTTAGCAATCAGCCCCAGCATTTT.

This clonotype was observed a handful of times. The chain has TRBV24-1 and TRBJ2-2; D is uncertain. Germline lookup yields CDR1 KGHDR and CDR2 SFDVKD. Trimming took off 4 bases at V and 7 bases at J, with 9 bases between the two ends. The CDR3 consists of 13 residues. In DNA, the CDR3 is TGTGCCACCAGTGACCGTCATCTCGGGGAGCTGTTTTTT. Its protein product is CATSDRHLGELFF.

The gene calls are TRBV27 and TRBJ2-7, with 10 bases matching TRBD2. V lost 8 bases, J lost 2 bases, and 6 bases stayed unmatched. The CDR3 is made up of 14 amino acids. Germline V lookup: CDR1 MNHEY, CDR2 SMNVEV (reference sequence). CDR3 nucleotide sequence: TGTGCCAGCCAGAAGCGGGAGGGAACCTACGAGCAGTACTTC. Protein: CASQKREGTYEQYF.